These 5 T cell receptor beta chains came from one sample sequenced in a study of T cell repertoires in aging, cancer and after chemotherapy. TCR beta rearrangements were amplified from peripheral blood genomic DNA. A mixed TRB-A/B primer pool amplified rearranged TRB by multiplex touch-down PCR. Via MiXCR, TCRdb re-called the multiplex PCR reads, giving one row per CDR3 protein. The sample contains approximately 5,900 distinct CDR3 sequences, under 25% of which appear only once. Source material: blood. The receptors shown here come from a human donor with a blood cancer.

Only a few counts were recorded for this clonotype. The gene calls are TRBV19 and TRBJ2-1, with 12 bases fitting TRBD2. V lost 3 bases and J lost 10; bases outside the gene matches: 10. There are 16 residues in the CDR3. Looked up from germline, CDR1 is LNHDA and CDR2 is SQIVND (reference sequence). This chain's CDR3 is CASSIRLAGGRGEQFF. CDR3 bases: TGTGCCAGTAGTATTCGTCTAGCGGGAGGGAGAGGGGAGCAGTTCTTC.

This clonotype occurred a few times. This sequence joins TRBV6-1 and TRBJ1-1; TRBD1 might be the D (6 bases). V dropped 4 bases and J dropped 1 base, with 10 bases sitting between them. The CDR3 consists of 14 residues. Germline values: CDR1 MNHNS, CDR2 SASEGT. The CDR3 region has the DNA TGTGCCAGCAGTGGGTCGACAGGGAACACTGAAGCTTTCTTT. Its translation: CASSGSTGNTEAFF.

This clonotype was recorded a few times. The gene calls are TRBV20-1 and TRBJ1-4, with D unclear. Germline values: CDR1 DFQATT, CDR2 SNEGSKA (reference sequence). This CDR3 has 15 amino acids. Trimming took 0 bases from V and 5 from J, leaving 13 bases between them. CDR3 protein: CSARDRRTGNEKLFF. CDR3 bases: TGCAGTGCTAGAGATCGGAGGACCGGGAATGAAAAACTGTTTTTT.

This clonotype ranks as medium-sized (0.01 to 0.1%). The chain uses TRBV18 and TRBJ2-7, with D perhaps TRBD2 (6 bases). Trimming left V 2 bases short and J 1 base short, with 6 bases between. Germline V gives CDR1 KGHSH, CDR2 LQKENI. The CDR3 spans 13 residues. The DNA of the CDR3 is TGTGCCAGCTCACCAGGGGGGTCCTACGAGCAGTACTTC. Translation gives CASSPGGSYEQYF.

This clonotype showed up just a few times. This sequence joins TRBV27 and TRBJ1-1; tentative D call: TRBD1 (6 bases). CDR1 is MNHEY and CDR2 is SMNVEV in the germline V gene (reference sequence). V gave up 6 bases and J gave up 1 base, with 6 bases separating them. This CDR3 has 12 amino acids. CDR3 loop: CASRDRNTEAFF. For the CDR3, the DNA is TGTGCCAGCAGGGACAGGAACACTGAAGCTTTCTTT.